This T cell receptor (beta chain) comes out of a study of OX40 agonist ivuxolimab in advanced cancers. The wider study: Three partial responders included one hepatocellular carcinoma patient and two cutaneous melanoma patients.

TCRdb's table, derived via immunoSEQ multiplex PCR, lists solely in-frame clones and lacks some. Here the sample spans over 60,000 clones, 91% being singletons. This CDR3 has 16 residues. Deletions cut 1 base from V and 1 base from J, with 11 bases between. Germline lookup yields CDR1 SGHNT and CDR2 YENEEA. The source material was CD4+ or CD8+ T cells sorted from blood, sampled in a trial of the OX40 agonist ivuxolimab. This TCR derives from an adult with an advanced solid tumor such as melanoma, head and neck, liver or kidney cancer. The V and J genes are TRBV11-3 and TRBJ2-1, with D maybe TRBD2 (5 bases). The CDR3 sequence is CASSLGEGRSYNEQFF. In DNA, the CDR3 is TGTGCCAGCAGCTTAGGAGAAGGGAGATCCTACAATGAGCAGTTCTTC.